The next 29 T cell receptor beta chains were all read from a single sample in a study of T cells in Graves' hyperthyroidism and ophthalmopathy. From RNA transcripts, TCR beta CDR3 regions were amplified. In the first-round RT-PCR of the TCR CDR3, the HTBI primer set was used. TCRdb passed the multiplex PCR reads through MiXCR, listing each CDR3 protein once. Of about 350,000 distinct CDR3 sequences listed, 15% to 20% are singletons. Sequences were obtained from blood. The source is a woman between 40 and 55 years old with Graves' ophthalmopathy.

This clonotype was picked up many times. V and J are TRBV4-1 and TRBJ1-1; D is undetermined. This CDR3 has 15 amino acids. From germline, CDR1 is MGHRA and CDR2 YSYEKL. The germline V and J ends were trimmed by 0 bases and 2 bases, with 10 bases remaining between them. CDR3 region: CASSQEVISNTEAFF. The CDR3 region has the DNA TGCGCCAGCAGCCAAGAAGTTATCAGTAACACTGAAGCTTTCTTT.

This clonotype was observed a single time. A much larger clone sits a single nucleotide away, making a read error possible. The gene calls are TRBV14 and TRBJ1-1; D is uncertain. The germline V gene encodes CDR1 SGHDN and CDR2 FVKESK. Trimming stripped 2 bases from V and 4 bases from J, with 8 bases between. The CDR3 is 13 amino acids. DNA of the CDR3: TGTGCCAGCAGCCAAAGCGATCGCACTGAAGCTTTCTTT. Amino acid sequence: CASSQSDRTEAFF.

In this sample, this clonotype turned up many times. The chain joins TRBV2 to TRBJ2-7; the D gene is possibly TRBD1 (6 bases). Germline V gene sequence: CDR1 SNHLY, CDR2 FYNNEI. Trimming took off 6 bases at V and 2 bases at J, with 14 bases between the two ends. CDR3 length equals 14 residues. The DNA of the CDR3 is TGTGCCAGCAGGGAACAGGGTTCGACCTACGAGCAGTACTTC. It codes for CASREQGSTYEQYF.

In its sample, this clonotype was seen many times. The gene calls are TRBV12-3 or TRBV12-4 and TRBJ2-7, with D tentatively TRBD1 or TRBD2 (6 bases each). The CDR3 is 13 amino acids. Trimming cost V 5 bases and J 6 bases, with 14 bases left between them. CDR3 sequence (DNA): TGTGCCAGCAGTCCCCGACTAGGGGGCGAGCAGTACTTC. Amino acid sequence: CASSPRLGGEQYF.

This clonotype was recorded many times. The rearrangement uses TRBV6-1 and TRBJ2-6; D remains unclear. Trimming removed 2 bases from V and 2 bases from J, with 7 bases in between. The CDR3 covers 15 residues. Germline V gives CDR1 MNHNS, CDR2 SASEGT. The CDR3 region is CASSEKRPGANVLTF. The CDR3 DNA reads TGTGCCAGCAGTGAAAAGAGGCCTGGGGCCAACGTCCTGACTTTC.

There are many counts of this clonotype. The V gene is TRBV2, the J gene TRBJ2-7, with TRBD1 matching 10 bases. The CDR3 has 16 residues. CDR1 and CDR2 from the germline V gene are SNHLY and FYNNEI. The V gene end was trimmed by 1 base and the J gene end by 4 bases; junction bases not matched to a gene: 7. CDR3 region: CASSEGPGQGSYEQYF. In DNA form, the CDR3 reads TGTGCCAGCAGTGAAGGGCCGGGACAGGGGAGTTACGAGCAGTACTTC. Supplemented by reference TRBV2 and TRBJ2-7, the full variable domain reads EPEVTQTPSHQVTQMGQEVILRCVPISNHLYFYWYRQILGQKVEFLVSFYNNEISEKSEIFDDQFSVERPDGSNFTLKIRSTKLEDSAMYFCASSEGPGQGSYEQYFGPGTRLTVT.

The rearrangement uses TRBV12-3 or TRBV12-4 and TRBJ2-7, with D tentatively TRBD2 (5 bases). V lost 6 bases and J 3 bases, leaving 18 bases between the germline ends. The CDR3 is 15 amino acids. CDR3 DNA sequence: TGTGCCAGCAGCCCTCCCGGGGAAGTTAACTACGAGCAGTACTTC. Its protein product is CASSPPGEVNYEQYF.

There are many counts of this clonotype. This chain joins TRBV28 and TRBJ2-2; perhaps D is TRBD1 or TRBD2 (5 bases each). The CDR3 loop spans 14 amino acids. CDR1 is MDHEN and CDR2 is SYDVKM in the germline V gene. The ends were cut back, 10 bases at V and 6 bases at J, with 18 bases in the middle. The CDR3 here is CATAPGRYAGELFF. CDR3 nucleotides: TGTGCCACCGCTCCGGGACGATACGCCGGGGAGCTGTTTTTT.

This clonotype has at least ten counts. V and J are TRBV19 and TRBJ1-5; D gene uncertain. V dropped 5 bases and J dropped 9 bases, with 8 bases sitting between them. The CDR3 consists of 11 residues. CDR1 LNHDA and CDR2 SQIVND come from the germline V gene (reference sequence). CDR3 sequence reads: CASSDYGPQHF. The CDR3 DNA reads TGTGCCAGTAGTGACTATGGGCCCCAGCATTTT.

This clonotype was observed many times. This chain links TRBV6-6 with TRBJ2-7; tentatively, D is TRBD1 (5 bases). Trimming left V 6 bases short and J 5 bases short, with 14 bases between. This CDR3 is 13 amino acids long. Per the germline V gene, CDR1 is MNHNY and CDR2 is SVGAGI (reference sequence). CDR3 amino acids: CASSGYRINEQYF. The DNA of the CDR3 is TGTGCCAGCAGCGGGTACAGGATCAACGAGCAGTACTTC.

The table lists this clonotype with many counts. Possible read error: a much larger clone is one base away. Since the CDR3 does not end with the conserved phenylalanine or tryptophan, this likely comes from a read error. CDR3 region: CASSLALGQGSGEQYL. As DNA, the CDR3 is TGTGCCAGCAGCTTAGCGCTGGGACAGGGGTCGGGCGAGCAGTACCTC. J is TRBJ2-7 and V is TRBV7-8; TRBD1 matches 10 bases. V lost 0 bases to trimming and J lost 6 bases; unmatched junction nucleotides: 8. CDR3 size: 16 residues. The V gene's germline CDR1 is SGHVS and CDR2 FQNEAQ.

There are many counts of this clonotype. V and J are TRBV9 and TRBJ1-2, with TRBD1 identical over 7 bases. The germline gives CDR1 SGDLS, CDR2 YYNGEE. V shed 1 base, J shed 6 bases, and the junction held 15 bases outside the gene matches. CDR3 length: 17 amino acids. The CDR3 reads CASSVRTGQIAGNGYTF. In DNA form, the CDR3 reads TGTGCCAGCAGCGTAAGGACAGGACAAATAGCCGGAAATGGCTACACCTTC.

This chain links TRBV6-1 with TRBJ2-5; 11 bases are shared with TRBD2. The CDR3 has 16 residues. Trimming took 5 bases from V and 2 from J; bases not matched to a gene: 7. Per the germline V gene, CDR1 is MNHNS and CDR2 is SASEGT. CDR3 loop: CASSPRASGRQETQYF. In DNA, the CDR3 is TGTGCCAGCAGTCCCCGGGCTAGCGGGAGGCAAGAGACCCAGTACTTC.

This clonotype has a count of ten or more. This rearrangement joins TRBV28 to TRBJ2-2; D possibly corresponds to TRBD1 (5 bases). The CDR3 contains 13 residues. The V end was cut by 7 bases, the J end by 7 bases, with 13 bases between. Germline V gene sequence: CDR1 MDHEN, CDR2 SYDVKM. The CDR3 region is CASNRVGHGELFF. The CDR3, as DNA: TGTGCCAGCAACCGGGTGGGGCACGGGGAGCTGTTTTTT. Supplemented by reference TRBV28 and TRBJ2-2, the full variable domain reads DVKVTQSSRYLVKRTGEKVFLECVQDMDHENMFWYRQDPGLGLRLIYFSYDVKMKEKGDIPEGYSVSREKKERFSLILESASTNQTSMYLCASNRVGHGELFFGEGSRLTVL.

This clonotype was picked up many times. The chain links TRBV27 to TRBJ2-6; D not resolved. CDR3 size: 15 residues. Germline V gene data show CDR1 as MNHEY and CDR2 as SMNVEV (reference sequence). V lost 4 bases to trimming and J lost 2 bases, with 9 bases between them. The CDR3 loop is CASSYSVAGANVLTF. DNA of the CDR3: TGTGCCAGCAGTTACAGTGTCGCTGGGGCCAACGTCCTGACTTTC.

The genes are TRBV6-2 or TRBV6-3 and TRBJ1-3, with D tentatively TRBD1 (6 bases). The CDR3 is 15 amino acids. V was shortened by 8 bases and J by 0 bases, with 14 bases between the two germline ends. Per the germline V gene, CDR1 is MNHEY and CDR2 is SVGEGT. CDR3 in amino acids: CASAKDRASGNTIYF. CDR3 nucleotides: TGTGCCAGCGCCAAGGACAGAGCCTCTGGAAACACCATATATTTT.

This clonotype was detected many times. The rearrangement uses TRBV5-1 and TRBJ2-7; 7 bases map to TRBD1. The germline CDR1 and CDR2 sequences are SGHRS and YFSETQ. The CDR3 runs 17 residues. V was clipped by 1 base and J by 3 bases; unmatched bases: 13. The CDR3 spells CASSLSRSGQRLYEQYF. The CDR3 region has the DNA TGCGCCAGCAGCTTGTCCCGCTCGGGACAGCGGCTCTACGAGCAGTACTTC.

This clonotype was detected only a few times. It may be a read error: a sequence one base away is much more abundant. V gene TRBV2 combines with J gene TRBJ1-3; D is ambiguous. Germline CDR1 SNHLY, CDR2 FYNNEI. The CDR3 consists of 16 residues. CDR3 DNA: TGTGCCATCAGCCGGGAGGGAGCGAGCTCTGGAAGCACCATATATTTT. Residues: CAISREGASSGSTIYF.

This clonotype was seen repeatedly, ten times or more. The V call is TRBV3-1, the J call TRBJ2-7; 7 nucleotides line up with TRBD2. The CDR3 is made up of 15 amino acids. V shed 0 bases and J 2 bases; nucleotides not matched to a gene: 4. Per the germline V gene, CDR1 is LGHDT and CDR2 is YNNKEL (reference sequence). CDR3 residues: CASSQDPGTTYEQYF. DNA of the CDR3: TGTGCCAGCAGCCAAGATCCCGGGACTACCTACGAGCAGTACTTC.

This clonotype was counted at least ten times. The chain combines TRBV2 with TRBJ2-5; a possible D gene is TRBD2 (6 bases). Germline lookup yields CDR1 SNHLY and CDR2 FYNNEI. The CDR3 consists of 14 residues. Trimming shortened V by 1 base and J by 5 bases, and 11 bases separated the two germline ends. The CDR3 coding sequence is TGTGCCAGCAGTGAAGGGATTCGGGAGGAGACCCAGTACTTC. Translation gives CASSEGIREETQYF.

This clonotype was counted ten times or more. One base away lies a much larger clone, so this may be a sequencing read error. This chain joins TRBV6-2 or TRBV6-3 and TRBJ1-5; a possible D gene is TRBD1 (5 bases). CDR3 length: 15 residues. Germline V gives CDR1 MNHEY, CDR2 SVGEGT. The CDR3: CASSLTGAANQPRHF. The DNA of the CDR3 is TGTGCCAGCAGCCTAACAGGAGCCGCCAATCAGCCCCGGCATTTT.

The V and J genes are TRBV28 and TRBJ2-7; the match to TRBD1 covers 9 bases. Trimming at V came to 6 bases and at J to 1 base, leaving 10 bases not matched to a gene. This CDR3 has 16 residues. CDR1 is MDHEN and CDR2 is SYDVKM in the germline V gene. The CDR3, as DNA: TGTGCCAGCAGCCCTCGGACAGGGGTGGCGTCCTACGAGCAGTACTTC. It translates to CASSPRTGVASYEQYF.

The sample holds many counts of this clonotype. This rearrangement joins TRBV20-1 to TRBJ2-4; no clear D. This CDR3 spans 13 amino acids. Germline assignment: CDR1 DFQATT and CDR2 SNEGSKA (reference sequence). The germline V and J ends were trimmed by 3 bases and 7 bases, with 13 bases remaining between them. CDR3 sequence (DNA): TGCAGTGCTAGTCAGGCTACGGTGAACATTCAGTACTTC. It translates to CSASQATVNIQYF.

The table lists this clonotype with many counts. CDR3 amino acids: CATIWSLAGGAGELFF. Here the CDR3 DNA reads TGTGCCACCATTTGGAGTCTAGCGGGAGGTGCCGGGGAGCTGTTTTTT. The chain has TRBV11-1 and TRBJ2-2; 11 nucleotides match TRBD2. Germline CDR1 and CDR2: SGHAT and FQDESV (reference sequence). The CDR3 extends over 16 amino acids. V lost 10 bases, J lost 6 bases, and 13 bases stayed unmatched.

This clonotype showed up many times. The chain links TRBV12-3 or TRBV12-4 to TRBJ1-5, with 11 nucleotides matching TRBD1. V lost 9 bases and J lost 6; bases outside the gene matches: 10. The CDR3 is made up of 15 amino acids. DNA of the CDR3: TGTGCCAGTTCCTCGGGACAGGGGGTAGGTCAGCCCCAGCATTTT. This gives the protein CASSSGQGVGQPQHF.

CDR3 sequence reads: CASEDLDEWTGELFF. CDR3 DNA: TGTGCCAGCGAGGACTTGGATGAGTGGACCGGGGAGCTGTTTTTT. The gene calls are TRBV12-3 or TRBV12-4 and TRBJ2-2; a weak D match, TRBD2 (5 bases). The germline V and J ends were trimmed by 8 bases and 5 bases, with 18 bases remaining between them. This CDR3 is built from 15 residues.

This clonotype was found many times. The chain employs TRBV7-3 and TRBJ2-7, with TRBD1 identical over 7 bases. Germline values: CDR1 SGHTA, CDR2 FQGTGA. The CDR3 loop spans 16 amino acids. V lost 5 bases and J lost 1; bases outside the gene matches: 11. CDR3 sequence: CASSQSSGQLSYEQYF. The CDR3 DNA is TGTGCCAGCAGCCAATCCTCGGGACAGCTTTCCTACGAGCAGTACTTC.

This clonotype was seen many times. This chain connects TRBV20-1 to TRBJ1-3, with unresolved D. This CDR3 has 14 amino acids. Germline lookup yields CDR1 DFQATT and CDR2 SNEGSKA (reference sequence). The ends were cut back, 1 base at V and 0 bases at J, with 7 bases in the middle. Here the CDR3 DNA reads TGCAGTGCTAGAGCCATAGACTCTGGAAACACCATATATTTT. Protein product: CSARAIDSGNTIYF.

In the case of this clonotype: A much larger clone sits a single nucleotide away, making a read error possible. The chain is built from TRBV30 and TRBJ2-5, with 13 bases that match TRBD2. The V gene's germline CDR1 is GTSNPN and CDR2 SVGIG (reference sequence). After removal of 8 bases from V and 5 bases from J, the junction contained 8 bases not matched to a gene. This CDR3 is 14 amino acids long. The CDR3 region is CARTSGSRGETQYF. DNA for the CDR3: TGTGCCAGGACTAGCGGGAGTAGGGGGGAGACCCAGTACTTC.